This T cell receptor beta chain was retrieved from a study of human T cells and chemical hapten exposure. Study-level information: Sensitization employed 2% DPC on approximately 2 cm by approximately 2 cm of upper inner arm skin. Study-wide results and caveats: Higher patch test scores went with higher counts of PT1 expanded TCRs.

A note on this clonotype: The antigen is unknown.

One entry per CDR3 protein results from TCRdb running MiXCR on the RACE reads. The sample lists roughly 24,000 distinct CDR3 sequences, more than 8% occurring once. The time point is: patch test 2, 6 weeks after DPC sensitization. The treatment is: therapeutic diphenylcyclopropenone sensitization with weekly scalp DPC. The CDR3 extends over 16 amino acids. CDR1 is LGHDT, CDR2 YNNKEL, per germline (reference sequence). The V gene lost 3 bases and the J gene lost 8 bases, with 20 bases spanning the gap. The receptor's source is a man aged 30 to 39 with alopecia areata. Some clones in this sample may be carry-over from other donors' samples. The V call is TRBV3-1, the J call TRBJ2-4, with D tentatively TRBD1 (5 bases). The sample here was whole blood, taken in connection with sensitization to the hapten diphenylcyclopropenone (DPC). The CDR3 DNA sequence: TGTGCCAGCAGCCATTCGGGCAGGGCACCCATCGACATTCAGTACTTC. Its protein is CASSHSGRAPIDIQYF.